This entry lists 9 T cell receptor beta chains sequenced from one sample in a study of response to subunit inactivated influenza vaccine. TCRdb reprocessed the RT-PCR reads with MiXCR, giving one entry per CDR3 protein. The data show hundreds of thousands of distinct CDR3 sequences, 9% to 15% seen once. Sequencing was performed on non-naive T cells sorted from PBMCs, taken 14 to 15 days before vaccination. These receptors all stem from a man aged 45-65 years who received an inactivated influenza vaccine.

This clonotype was counted between two and nine times. The chain couples TRBV3-1 to TRBJ2-6; 10 bases line up with TRBD1. This CDR3 has 18 residues. Unmatched junction bases numbered 7, after V lost 4 bases and J lost 1 base. CDR1 and CDR2 (germline): LGHDT, YNNKEL (reference sequence). The CDR3 loop is CASSLGQGTTSGANVLTF. The DNA of the CDR3 is TGTGCCAGCAGCCTGGGACAGGGGACAACTTCTGGGGCCAACGTCCTGACTTTC.

The chain combines TRBV6-2 or TRBV6-3 with TRBJ2-5; TRBD2 matches at 9 bases. The V gene's germline CDR1 is MNHEY and CDR2 SVGEGT. This CDR3 is built from 21 residues. The junction had 21 bases not matched to a gene; V was cut back by 3 bases and J by 1 base. This chain's CDR3 is CASSYNPETSGPLPSQETQYF. In nucleotides, the CDR3 is TGTGCCAGCAGTTATAATCCTGAGACTAGCGGACCTTTACCTTCCCAAGAGACCCAGTACTTC.

This clonotype was detected only a few times. The chain joins TRBV4-1 to TRBJ2-7; 9 bases line up with TRBD1. The germline CDR1 and CDR2 sequences are MGHRA and YSYEKL. The CDR3 extends over 15 amino acids. J gave up 4 bases and V 4 bases, and 8 bases lay outside the gene matches. Here the CDR3 reads CASSLQQQGAYEQYF. The CDR3 DNA is TGCGCCAGCAGCCTCCAGCAACAGGGGGCATACGAGCAGTACTTC.

In this sample, this clonotype turned up many times. The rearrangement links TRBV5-1 to TRBJ2-2; 10 bases map to TRBD2. There are 16 residues in the CDR3. CDR1 SGHRS and CDR2 YFSETQ come from the germline V gene. The J segment lost 6 bases and the V segment lost 4 bases, leaving 9 bases of the junction unmatched. For the CDR3, the DNA is TGCGCCAGCAGCCCCCACAGCGGGAGGGCCGCCGGGGAGCTGTTTTTT. As protein: CASSPHSGRAAGELFF.

This clonotype was seen ten or more times. The J gene is TRBJ1-6, the V gene TRBV7-2, with D possibly TRBD1 on 5 matching bases. Germline V gene sequence: CDR1 SGHTA, CDR2 FQGNSA. The CDR3 spans 13 residues. The V end was cut by 6 bases, the J end by 4 bases, with 7 bases between. The CDR3 coding sequence is TGTGCCAGCAGGGCAGGGTATAATTCACCCCTCCACTTT. It yields the protein CASRAGYNSPLHF.

This clonotype is a singleton in its sample. The J gene is TRBJ1-6, the V gene TRBV2; D is unclear. The length of the CDR3 is 15 residues. Trimming took off 6 bases at V and 1 base at J, with 10 bases between the two ends. Germline V CDR1 and CDR2: SNHLY, FYNNEI. The CDR3 is CASSQDRSYNSPLHF. CDR3 DNA sequence: TGTGCCAGCAGCCAGGACCGATCCTATAATTCACCCCTCCACTTT.

V usage is TRBV7-8 and J usage is TRBJ1-5, with D perhaps TRBD1 (6 bases). Germline CDR1 and CDR2: SGHVS and FQNEAQ. Trimming took off 3 bases at V and 6 bases at J, with 12 bases between the two ends. This CDR3 is 14 amino acids long. The DNA for the CDR3 is TGTGCCAGCAGCTTCGCACAGGGAACTCAGCCCCAGCATTTT. Translated, it gives CASSFAQGTQPQHF.

This clonotype was detected many times. The V gene is TRBV2, the J gene TRBJ1-5; D is possibly TRBD1 (6 bases). Germline V gene data show CDR1 as SNHLY and CDR2 as FYNNEI. The V end lost 7 bases, the J end lost 3 bases, and 10 bases lay between the germline ends. The CDR3 is 13 residues long. The DNA for the CDR3 is TGTGCCAGCATGCGGGACACCAATCAGCCCCAGCATTTT. Protein: CASMRDTNQPQHF.

This rearrangement joins TRBV3-1 to TRBJ1-6; unclear D gene. Deletions cut 4 bases from V and 0 bases from J, with 7 bases between. This CDR3 has 15 residues. CDR1 is LGHDT and CDR2 is YNNKEL in the germline V gene (reference sequence). For the CDR3, the DNA is TGTGCCAGCAGCCCTCGGGGCTCCTATAATTCACCCCTCCACTTT. This codes for CASSPRGSYNSPLHF. The whole variable domain, filled in from reference TRBV3-1 and TRBJ1-6, reads DTAVSQTPKYLVTQMGNDKSIKCEQNLGHDTMYWYKQDSKKFLKIMFSYNNKELIINETVPNRFSPKSPDKAHLNLHINSLELGDSAVYFCASSPRGSYNSPLHFGNGTRLTVT.